This is a list of T cell receptor beta chains from one sample in a study of blood T cell repertoires in COVID-19. Only in-frame clones appear in the TCRdb table, and some are missing; sequencing was by immunoSEQ multiplex PCR. Here the sample spans about 240,000 clones, under 85% being singletons. Specimen: peripheral blood. The receptor set was obtained from a human donor in a cohort sampled during active COVID-19. CDR3s include the opening cysteine and the closing phenylalanine or tryptophan. A D gene is named only where the DNA matches it firmly. Size is omitted from some rows. Given values are once, few, many or a class for expanded clones.

>TRBJ2-7|.|.|TRBV18
CASSPGSRSYEQYF
TGTGCCAGCTCACCAGGGAGTCGCTCCTACGAGCAGTACTTC
>TRBJ1-1|.|.|TRBV7-3
CASSLTLIQNTEAFF
TGTGCCAGCAGCTTAACGCTGATACAGAACACTGAAGCTTTCTTT
>TRBJ2-1|TRBD1|once|TRBV4-1
CASSRGQGAWEQFF
TGCGCCAGCAGCCGGGGACAGGGGGCGTGGGAGCAGTTCTTC
>TRBJ2-5|.|.|TRBV24-1
CATSDRDWETQYF
TGTGCCACCAGTGACAGGGATTGGGAGACCCAGTACTTC
>TRBJ1-1|.|.|TRBV6-1
CASSEGTANTEAFF
TGTGCCAGCAGTGAAGGGACAGCGAACACTGAAGCTTTCTTT
>TRBJ1-5|.|many|TRBV5-6
CASSRLGGGQHF
TGTGCCAGCAGCCGTCTAGGGGGTGGCCAGCATTTT
>TRBJ1-2|.|.|TRBV6-6
CASSYSPRGYGYTF
TGTGCCAGCAGTTACTCTCCCAGGGGCTATGGCTACACCTTC
>TRBJ1-1|.|.|TRBV2
CASSEVRARNTEAFF
TGTGCCAGCAGTGAAGTCAGGGCCCGAAACACTGAAGCTTTCTTT
>TRBJ2-7|.|.|TRBV28
CASNTRVGLYEQYF
TGTGCCAGCAACACCAGGGTGGGTCTCTACGAGCAGTACTTC
>TRBJ1-3|.|.|TRBV5-6
CASSSPGVLGNTIYF
TGTGCCAGCAGCTCCCCGGGGGTTCTTGGAAACACCATATATTTT
>TRBJ2-1|.|once|TRBV30
CAWSVQAGEQFF
TGTGCCTGGAGTGTACAGGCAGGTGAGCAGTTCTTC
>TRBJ1-2|TRBD1|.|TRBV5-1
CASSLAGQGAVGYTF
TGCGCCAGCAGCTTGGCGGGACAGGGGGCAGTAGGCTACACCTTC
>TRBJ1-5|.|.|TRBV27
CASSLERDGQPQHF
TGTGCCAGCAGTTTAGAGAGGGATGGTCAGCCCCAGCATTTT
>TRBJ2-3|TRBD1|.|TRBV24-1
CATSDYDRGDTQYF
TGTGCCACCAGTGATTACGACAGGGGGGATACGCAGTATTTT
>TRBJ1-5|TRBD1|few|TRBV24-1
CATQGAGGFQPQHF
TGTGCCACCCAGGGGGCCGGAGGGTTCCAGCCCCAGCATTTT
>TRBJ1-5|.|.|TRBV5-1
CASSSGQNQPQHF
TGCGCCAGCAGCTCCGGACAGAATCAGCCCCAGCATTTT
>TRBJ2-1|.|.|TRBV7-8
CASSLRVADNEQFF
TGTGCCAGCAGCTTAAGGGTAGCGGACAATGAGCAGTTCTTC
>TRBJ1-1|.|.|TRBV30
CAWRASNTEAFF
TGTGCCTGGAGGGCATCGAACACTGAAGCTTTCTTT
>TRBJ1-5|TRBD1|once|TRBV7-2
CASSSGQGVVQPQHF
TGTGCCAGCAGCTCGGGACAGGGGGTCGTTCAGCCCCAGCATTTT
>TRBJ2-1|TRBD1|many|TRBV3-1/TRBV3-2
CASSRLGQGANNEQFF
TGTGCCAGCAGCCGCCTCGGGCAGGGGGCGAACAATGAGCAGTTCTTC
>TRBJ2-2|TRBD1|.|TRBV6-1
CASSEAGTGYTGELFF
TGTGCCAGCAGTGAAGCGGGGACAGGATACACCGGGGAGCTGTTTTTT
>TRBJ2-1|TRBD2|.|TRBV24-1
CATTASWASGTSPGDNEQFF
TGTGCCACGACAGCCTCGTGGGCTAGCGGGACCTCCCCGGGGGACAATGAGCAGTTCTTC
>TRBJ1-1|TRBD1|.|TRBV12-3/TRBV12-4
CASTEQGTEAFF
TGTGCCAGCACCGAACAGGGGACTGAAGCTTTCTTT
>TRBJ2-3|TRBD2|.|TRBV10-1
CASSEREASSTDTQYF
TGCGCCAGCAGTGAGCGGGAGGCGTCTAGCACAGATACGCAGTATTTT
>TRBJ1-6|TRBD1|.|TRBV3-1/TRBV3-2
CASSQRQGWNSPLHF
TGTGCCAGCAGCCAAAGACAGGGGTGGAATTCACCCCTCCACTTT
>TRBJ1-5|.|.|TRBV4-1
CASSPRAGGQPQHF
TGCGCCAGCAGCCCCAGGGCGGGGGGGCAGCCCCAGCATTTT
>TRBJ2-1|TRBD2|.|TRBV10-3
CAISETGRGDNEQFF
TGTGCCATCAGTGAGACCGGCCGGGGGGACAATGAGCAGTTCTTC
>TRBJ1-4|TRBD1|.|TRBV6-5
CASTSTGVGEKLFF
TGTGCCAGCACCTCGACAGGGGTGGGTGAAAAACTGTTTTTT
>TRBJ1-6|.|.|TRBV20-1
CSARGAILHF
TGCAGTGCTAGAGGGGCTATTCTCCACTTT
>TRBJ2-3|.|.|TRBV6-5
CASSLAGGEDTQYF
TGTGCCAGCAGCCTGGCCGGAGGGGAAGATACGCAGTATTTT
>TRBJ1-5|.|few|TRBV7-6
CASSLGGTSNQPQHF
TGTGCCAGCAGCTTAGGCGGGACTTCCAATCAGCCCCAGCATTTT
>TRBJ2-2|.|.|TRBV30
CAWSNRYNANTGELFF
TGTGCCTGGAGTAACAGGTATAACGCGAACACCGGGGAGCTGTTTTTT
>TRBJ1-6|.|.|TRBV12-3/TRBV12-4
CASSISGSPLHF
TGTGCCAGCAGTATTTCCGGTTCACCCCTCCACTTT
>TRBJ2-1|TRBD2|.|TRBV27
CASSLLSGRDNEQFF
TGTGCCAGCAGTTTACTTAGCGGGAGGGATAATGAGCAGTTCTTC
>TRBJ1-2|.|.|TRBV19
CASSIGAGLNYGYTF
TGTGCCAGTAGTATAGGCGCAGGACTTAACTATGGCTACACCTTC
>TRBJ1-1|.|.|TRBV18
CASSFQGGTEAFF
TGTGCCAGCTCGTTTCAGGGAGGCACTGAAGCTTTCTTT
>TRBJ2-5|TRBD2|.|TRBV6-4
CASSEGPSGGQETQYF
TGTGCCAGCAGTGAAGGGCCTAGCGGGGGGCAAGAGACCCAGTACTTC